This record covers a single TCR beta chain. The data are from a study of blood T cell repertoires in COVID-19. Sequencing used immunoSEQ multiplex PCR; TCRdb keeps in-frame clones, though not all of them. In the table there are about 420,000 clones, about 90% of which are singletons. The CDR3 runs to 22 residues. The germline V and J ends were trimmed by 5 bases and 5 bases, with 37 bases remaining between them. Germline CDR1 is PRHDT and CDR2 is FYEKMQ (reference sequence). The receptor was derived from a man aged 18-30 years with COVID-19, enrolled during active disease. The sequenced material came from peripheral blood. The chain joins TRBV13 to TRBJ1-3, with a possible D match to TRBD1 (6 bases). The CDR3 DNA reads TGTGCCAGCAGCCTTCGCCTCCAGGGCCCCTCGACCCAGGGGAAAGACAGAAACACCATATATTTT. Encoded protein: CASSLRLQGPSTQGKDRNTIYF.